The 29 T cell receptor beta chains below come from one sample, sequenced in a study of shared clonotypes between healthy human individuals. The method was immunoSEQ multiplex PCR; TCRdb's version includes in-frame clones alone and lacks a portion of them. The sample consists of about 2,100,000 clones, more than 85% of them appearing once. Naive CD8 isolation took CD45RO-negative cells positively selected for CCR7 and excluded terminally differentiated effector memory CD45RA+ cells. Sequencing was done on a sample of naive CD8+ T cells from PBMCs. All receptors derive from a man between 18 and 35 years old in good health. Some clones in this sample may be carry-over from other donors' samples.

This sequence joins TRBV9 and TRBJ1-2; 7 bases match TRBD1. The germline V gene has CDR1 SGDLS and CDR2 YYNGEE. This CDR3 comprises 15 residues. V gave up 0 bases and J gave up 4 bases; unmatched junction bases: 6. The CDR3 spells CASSVGDRVAYGYTF. The CDR3 region has the DNA TGTGCCAGCAGCGTAGGAGACAGGGTCGCCTATGGCTACACCTTC. Filled out from reference TRBV9 and TRBJ1-2, the complete variable domain reads DSGVTQTPKHLITATGQRVTLRCSPRSGDLSVYWYQQSLDQGLQFLIQYYNGEERAKGNILERFSAQQFPDLHSELNLSSLELGDSALYFCASSVGDRVAYGYTFGSGTRLTVV.

The rearrangement joins TRBV5-4 to TRBJ1-1; perhaps TRBD1 as D (5 bases). This CDR3 comprises 15 residues. Germline V gives CDR1 SGHNT, CDR2 YYREEE (reference sequence). Trimming left V 2 bases short and J 1 base short, with 12 bases between. This CDR3 reads CASSFRRDKNTEAFF. CDR3 nucleotides: TGTGCCAGCAGCTTTCGCAGGGATAAGAACACTGAAGCTTTCTTT.

This chain connects TRBV7-9 to TRBJ2-7; D remains unclear. The CDR3 has 12 amino acids. CDR1 is SEHNR and CDR2 is FQNEAQ in the germline V gene (reference sequence). Trimming left V 5 bases short and J 7 bases short, with 12 bases between. CDR3: CASSHPRREQYF. The CDR3 bases are TGTGCCAGCAGCCACCCTAGACGGGAGCAGTACTTC.

The rearrangement uses TRBV19 and TRBJ2-1, with D tentatively TRBD1 (7 bases). Trimming took 5 bases from V and 10 from J, leaving 18 bases between them. The germline V gene encodes CDR1 LNHDA and CDR2 SQIVND (reference sequence). This CDR3 comprises 14 residues. The CDR3 spells CASSPRGTDEEQFF. In nucleotides, the CDR3 is TGTGCCAGTAGTCCCCGGGGGACAGACGAGGAGCAGTTCTTC.

J is TRBJ1-4 and V is TRBV6-6, with a tentative D call TRBD1 (6 bases). Germline CDR1 and CDR2: MNHNY and SVGAGI (reference sequence). This CDR3 has 14 residues. Trimming pared 6 bases from V and 8 bases from J, leaving 16 bases between. This CDR3 reads CASRPQGSGEKLFF. In DNA, the CDR3 is TGTGCCAGCAGGCCCCAGGGGTCGGGCGAAAAACTGTTTTTT.

With respect to this clone: The same CDR3 arises from other DNA sequences in this sample as well. The chain couples TRBV9 to TRBJ2-4; TRBD1 agrees at 7 bases. The CDR3 is made up of 13 amino acids. CDR1 and CDR2 (germline): SGDLS, YYNGEE. The V segment lost 2 bases and the J segment 4 bases; nucleotides outside the gene matches: 0. In DNA form, the CDR3 reads TGTGCCAGCAGCGTGGGACAGAAAAACATTCAGTACTTC. Amino acids: CASSVGQKNIQYF.

V gene TRBV28 combines with J gene TRBJ1-2; D may be TRBD1 (5 bases). This CDR3 region has 15 residues. Germline CDR1 MDHEN, CDR2 SYDVKM. V was trimmed by 4 bases and J by 4 bases, leaving 16 bases between them. CDR3 region: CASSSPRQGGYGYTF. As DNA, the CDR3 is TGTGCCAGCAGTTCACCCCGGCAGGGCGGCTATGGCTACACCTTC.

The chain carries TRBV9 and TRBJ1-4, with D maybe TRBD1 (6 bases). The CDR3 loop spans 16 amino acids. Germline CDR1 and CDR2: SGDLS and YYNGEE. The V end was cut by 0 bases, the J end by 7 bases, with 16 bases between. CDR3 coding DNA: TGTGCCAGCAGCGTAGAGGGGGACCAAAGCGGTGAAAAACTGTTTTTT. Translated: CASSVEGDQSGEKLFF.

The V call is TRBV11-3, the J call TRBJ2-1; 7 bases align to TRBD1. This CDR3 region has 13 residues. J was trimmed by 7 bases and V by 5 bases; bases with no gene match: 5. From germline, CDR1 is SGHNT and CDR2 YENEEA. CDR3 residues: CASSDSQGNEQFF. Here the CDR3 DNA reads TGTGCCAGCAGCGATTCACAGGGGAATGAGCAGTTCTTC.

A single count supports this clone. The CDR3 bases are TGTGCCAGCAGCTTAGCCGGGACAGGGAGTGAGTACGAGCAGTACTTC. Translated: CASSLAGTGSEYEQYF. The gene calls are TRBV7-9 and TRBJ2-7; 9 bases match TRBD1. Per germline, CDR1 SEHNR and CDR2 FQNEAQ (reference sequence). Losses at the gene ends were 0 bases for V and 4 bases for J; bases not matched to a gene: 7. This CDR3 spans 16 amino acids.

V usage is TRBV25-1 and J usage is TRBJ2-7; 9 nucleotides align to TRBD1. V shed 1 base and J 5 bases; nucleotides not matched to a gene: 3. Germline V gives CDR1 MGHDK, CDR2 SYGVNS. The CDR3 has 14 residues. CDR3 amino acids: CASSEWDRAHEQYF. CDR3 DNA sequence: TGTGCCAGCAGTGAATGGGACAGGGCCCACGAGCAGTACTTC.

DNA for the CDR3: TGTGCCAGTACCCTAGGGGGGACAGGGGGGTATGAGCAGTTCTTC. This translates into CASTLGGTGGYEQFF. V gene TRBV19 combines with J gene TRBJ2-1, with 11 nucleotides matching TRBD1. Germline CDR1 is LNHDA and CDR2 is SQIVND (reference sequence). This CDR3 comprises 15 residues. V trimming: 7 bases; J trimming: 8 bases; junction bases outside the gene matches: 10.

The rearrangement joins TRBV27 to TRBJ2-3, with TRBD1 identical over 11 bases. This CDR3 is built from 14 residues. Per the germline V gene, CDR1 is MNHEY and CDR2 is SMNVEV (reference sequence). V lost 4 bases, J lost 8 bases, and 5 bases stayed unmatched. CDR3 region: CASSWTGGEVTQYF. CDR3 nucleotides: TGTGCCAGCAGTTGGACAGGGGGCGAAGTTACGCAGTATTTT.

CDR3 residues: CASREDRGVRNTIYF. CDR3 DNA: TGTGCCAGCAGGGAAGACAGGGGAGTCCGAAACACCATATATTTT. The chain links TRBV28 to TRBJ1-3; 8 bases map to TRBD1. CDR3 length equals 15 residues. J was trimmed by 5 bases and V by 6 bases; bases with no gene match: 9. Looked up from germline, CDR1 is MDHEN and CDR2 is SYDVKM.

CDR3 sequence (DNA): TGTGCCAGCAGCTCCCCAATTGGGCGCGAGCAGTACTTC. Translation: CASSSPIGREQYF. The gene calls are TRBV7-9 and TRBJ2-7; no clear D. The V gene's germline CDR1 is SEHNR and CDR2 FQNEAQ (reference sequence). This CDR3 comprises 13 residues. V dropped 4 bases and J dropped 6 bases, with 13 bases sitting between them. Full variable domain (rest looked up from reference TRBV7-9 and TRBJ2-7): DTGVSQNPRHKITKRGQNVTFRCDPISEHNRLYWYRQTLGQGPEFLTYFQNEAQLEKSRLLSDRFSAERPKGSFSTLEIQRTEQGDSAMYLCASSSPIGREQYFGPGTRLTVT.

The chain recombines TRBV7-2 with TRBJ2-1; TRBD2 might be the D (5 bases). Trimming shortened V by 1 base and J by 0 bases, and 13 bases separated the two germline ends. The CDR3 spans 17 residues. Germline V gene lookup returns CDR1 SGHTA and CDR2 FQGNSA. This chain's CDR3 is CASSLGVPGSSYNEQFF. CDR3 sequence (DNA): TGTGCCAGCAGCTTAGGGGTGCCTGGGAGCTCCTACAATGAGCAGTTCTTC.

The chain carries TRBV19 and TRBJ1-1; possible D gene TRBD1, 5 bases. The germline V gene encodes CDR1 LNHDA and CDR2 SQIVND (reference sequence). Trimming pared 8 bases from V and 4 bases from J, leaving 14 bases between. CDR3 length: 13 residues. CDR3 sequence reads: CASRDVRGTEAFF. The CDR3 DNA reads TGTGCCAGTCGGGACGTCCGCGGCACTGAAGCTTTCTTT.

V usage is TRBV7-9 and J usage is TRBJ2-1; 8 bases match TRBD2. This CDR3 has 15 amino acids. V gave up 1 base and J gave up 4 bases; unmatched junction bases: 3. The V gene's germline CDR1 is SEHNR and CDR2 FQNEAQ (reference sequence). The CDR3 DNA follows: TGTGCCAGCAGCTTAGAACTAGCGGAATACAATGAGCAGTTCTTC. Translating it yields CASSLELAEYNEQFF.

The rearrangement uses TRBV7-9 and TRBJ1-2; D may be TRBD1 (5 bases). Trimming removed 5 bases from V and 5 bases from J, with 18 bases in between. The CDR3 covers 15 residues. From germline, CDR1 is SEHNR and CDR2 FQNEAQ (reference sequence). In DNA, the CDR3 is TGTGCCAGCAGCCCATCAAATGACAGAAGTTATGGCTACACCTTC. It yields the protein CASSPSNDRSYGYTF.

The chain uses TRBV29-1 and TRBJ1-2, with 11 bases aligning to TRBD1. Germline lookup yields CDR1 SQVTM and CDR2 ANQGSEA. J gave up 4 bases and V 0 bases, and 7 bases lay outside the gene matches. The CDR3 consists of 16 residues. In DNA form, the CDR3 reads TGCAGCGTTGAAGATTGGCGGACAGGGGGCTCCTATGGCTACACCTTC. Translating gives CSVEDWRTGGSYGYTF.

The chain uses TRBV19 and TRBJ2-5; 9 nucleotides line up with TRBD1. CDR3 length equals 17 residues. CDR1 LNHDA and CDR2 SQIVND come from the germline V gene (reference sequence). V dropped 0 bases and J dropped 1; count of bases not matched to a gene: 6. The CDR3 DNA is TGTGCCAGTAGTATAGATTATACAGGGGGCTTCCAAGAGACCCAGTACTTC. Protein product: CASSIDYTGGFQETQYF.

The chain carries TRBV23-1 and TRBJ2-3; 8 nucleotides line up with TRBD1. TRBV23-1 is treated as an ORF (open reading frame) with a function not yet certain. This CDR3 comprises 17 residues. Losses at the gene ends were 2 bases for V and 5 bases for J; bases not matched to a gene: 12. As DNA, the CDR3 is TGCGCCAGCAGTCAAAAGCTTGACAGGGGCCGAGAAGATACGCAGTATTTT. This gives the protein CASSQKLDRGREDTQYF.

The V gene is TRBV2, the J gene TRBJ2-3; perhaps TRBD2 as D (7 bases). CDR1 and CDR2 (germline): SNHLY, FYNNEI. Trimming stripped 8 bases from V and 5 bases from J, with 14 bases between. The CDR3 length is 13 residues. The CDR3 nucleotides read TGTGCCAGCCCCGGAGGGGGGGAAGATACGCAGTATTTT. Translation gives CASPGGGEDTQYF.

This clone showed up just once. The chain couples TRBV4-1 to TRBJ2-2; the D gene is possibly TRBD2 (5 bases). Germline V gene lookup returns CDR1 MGHRA and CDR2 YSYEKL. Trimming removed 1 base at V and 3 bases at J, with 15 bases between. The CDR3 contains 17 residues. This chain's CDR3 is CASSQVSGIQYTGELFF. The CDR3 DNA reads TGCGCCAGCAGCCAAGTAAGCGGAATCCAATACACCGGGGAGCTGTTTTTT.

The genes are TRBV27 and TRBJ2-7, with 8 bases lining up with TRBD2. CDR1 is MNHEY, CDR2 SMNVEV, per germline (reference sequence). This CDR3 comprises 11 residues. Unmatched junction bases numbered 8, after V lost 7 bases and J lost 12 bases. This chain's CDR3 is CASTGGGARYF. For the CDR3, the DNA is TGTGCCAGCACCGGGGGGGGAGCGAGGTACTTC.

V and J are TRBV19 and TRBJ1-2; the D is unclear. Germline V gives CDR1 LNHDA, CDR2 SQIVND (reference sequence). The CDR3 is made up of 12 amino acids. Trimming removed 6 bases at V and 8 bases at J, with 13 bases between. The CDR3 DNA follows: TGTGCCAGTAGGACTTGGGCCACCGGCTACACCTTC. It encodes CASRTWATGYTF.

V gene TRBV10-1 combines with J gene TRBJ2-7, with 7 nucleotides matching TRBD1. J gave up 9 bases and V 6 bases, and 2 bases lay outside the gene matches. The CDR3 runs to 10 residues. Germline assignment: CDR1 WNHNN and CDR2 SYGVQD (reference sequence). The CDR3, as DNA: TGCGCCAGCAGCTGGGACAGGCAGTACTTC. Translated, it gives CASSWDRQYF.

Turning to this clone: Distinct nucleotide sequences in the sample also encode this CDR3. The chain has TRBV6-5 and TRBJ1-1; unclear D gene. This CDR3 is built from 14 residues. Germline assignment: CDR1 MNHEY and CDR2 SVGAGI. V was cut by 0 bases and J by 2 bases, with 7 bases left in between. CDR3 protein: CASSYSERNTEAFF. CDR3 DNA: TGTGCCAGCAGTTACTCGGAGAGAAACACTGAAGCTTTCTTT.

The CDR3: CASTKIGTVEAFF. The CDR3 DNA is TGTGCCAGCACCAAAATCGGGACGGTTGAAGCTTTCTTT. This sequence joins TRBV9 and TRBJ1-1; maybe TRBD1 (5 bases). V was pared by 6 bases and J by 7 bases, with 16 bases between. The CDR3 contains 13 residues. The germline CDR1 and CDR2 sequences are SGDLS and YYNGEE.